This entry lists 27 T cell receptor beta chains sequenced from one sample in a study of blood T cells in healthy people across ages. Primed by a sample-barcoded 5' primer and a J-beta primer mix, a second PCR proceeded for about 6 to 11 cycles. TCRdb reprocessed the 5' RACE reads with MiXCR, giving one entry per CDR3 protein. The sample holds over 950,000 distinct CDR3 sequences; just over 50% are singletons and the top ten take 20% to 25%. Sequencing was performed on blood. These receptors originate from a woman aged 55-69 years in good health.

The rearrangement links TRBV4-2 to TRBJ2-6, with D maybe TRBD1 (6 bases). Germline lookup yields CDR1 LGHNA and CDR2 YNFKEQ. There are 19 residues in the CDR3. The V and J ends lost 4 bases and 0 bases respectively, with 19 bases between them. The CDR3 bases are TGTGCCAGCAGCCCCTCAGGGGTTTACAGCCTCTCTGGGGCCAACGTCCTGACTTTC. It is translated as CASSPSGVYSLSGANVLTF.

This sequence joins TRBV3-1 and TRBJ2-1, with 11 nucleotides matching TRBD2. The trim removed 1 base at V and 9 bases at J, leaving 8 bases unmatched. The length of the CDR3 is 16 residues. In germline, CDR1 is LGHDT, CDR2 YNNKEL (reference sequence). The CDR3 DNA is TGTGCCAGCAGCCAAGTACTAGCGGGAGTGATGGGTGAGCAGTTCTTC. It yields the protein CASSQVLAGVMGEQFF.

This chain joins TRBV13 and TRBJ2-7, with 8 bases that match TRBD1. The J segment lost 5 bases and the V segment lost 4 bases, leaving 7 bases of the junction unmatched. This CDR3 is built from 14 residues. Per the germline V gene, CDR1 is PRHDT and CDR2 is FYEKMQ (reference sequence). Written as DNA, the CDR3 is TGTGCCAGCAGCTGGGCCAGGGGGCCGAACGAGCAGTACTTC. It yields the protein CASSWARGPNEQYF.

V gene TRBV7-2 combines with J gene TRBJ2-4; a weak D match, TRBD2 (6 bases). Germline CDR1 is SGHTA and CDR2 is FQGNSA. The length of the CDR3 is 17 residues. V was trimmed by 5 bases and J by 4 bases, leaving 21 bases between them. In DNA form, the CDR3 reads TGTGCCAGCAGCCCACCGTTAGGGTCGGGGGATAAAAACATTCAGTACTTC. Translated, it gives CASSPPLGSGDKNIQYF.

The chain recombines TRBV10-3 with TRBJ1-5, with 8 bases lining up with TRBD1. V shed 10 bases, J shed 4 bases, and the junction held 12 bases outside the gene matches. Germline CDR1 ENHRY, CDR2 SYGVKD. This CDR3 is built from 15 residues. CDR3 bases: TGTGCCACCCAAGCAGGGGGCGGAAAGAATCAGCCCCAGCATTTT. Translated: CATQAGGGKNQPQHF.

V and J are TRBV7-2 and TRBJ1-5; possibly TRBD1 for D (6 bases). V lost 1 base and J 0 bases, leaving 13 bases between the germline ends. Germline V gives CDR1 SGHTA, CDR2 FQGNSA. The CDR3 has 17 residues. This CDR3 reads CASSLGGQGRSNQPQHF. The CDR3 region has the DNA TGTGCCAGCAGCTTAGGGGGGCAGGGGCGTAGCAATCAGCCCCAGCATTTT.

The CDR3 sequence is CASSYGRAEPYNEQYF. In nucleotides, the CDR3 is TGTGCCAGCAGTTACGGTAGGGCGGAACCTTACAATGAGCAGTACTTC. The chain couples TRBV6-5 to TRBJ2-1; D uncertain. Gene TRBJ2-7 matches the end of the DNA better, so the J call may be wrong. The CDR3 runs to 16 residues. The germline gives CDR1 MNHEY, CDR2 SVGAGI.

This clonotype has a single count. V and J are TRBV11-2 and TRBJ2-3, with 8 nucleotides matching TRBD2. The CDR3 runs 16 residues. The J segment lost 0 bases and the V segment lost 3 bases, leaving 5 bases of the junction unmatched. From germline, CDR1 is SGHAT and CDR2 FQNNGV. In DNA, the CDR3 is TGTGCCAGCAGCTTTAACGGGAGGGCCAGCACAGATACGCAGTATTTT. It yields the protein CASSFNGRASTDTQYF.

The chain is built from TRBV7-8 and TRBJ2-3; 7 bases agree with TRBD1. This CDR3 has 16 amino acids. Germline trimming cut 0 bases from V and 0 bases from J; bases unmatched to any gene: 3. CDR1 SGHVS and CDR2 FQNEAQ come from the germline V gene. The CDR3 is CASSLATGFSTDTQYF. The CDR3 nucleotides are TGTGCCAGCAGCTTAGCGACAGGGTTTAGCACAGATACGCAGTATTTT.

Details on this clonotype: A read error may produce the germline difference seen at one junction end. V gene TRBV11-2 combines with J gene TRBJ2-1; 9 bases match TRBD2. Germline V gene sequence: CDR1 SGHAT, CDR2 FQNNGV. The CDR3 is 17 residues long. In DNA form, the CDR3 reads TGTGCCAGCAGGTTAGGTCTCCTGGCGGGAGGGCCCAATGAGCAGTTCTTC. This encodes CASRLGLLAGGPNEQFF.

The gene calls are TRBV29-1 and TRBJ2-7, with 16 bases matching TRBD2. Germline V lookup: CDR1 SQVTM, CDR2 ANQGSEA. The CDR3 is 18 residues long. J lost 2 bases, V lost 4 bases, and 11 bases had no gene match. CDR3 DNA: TGCAGCGTTGTAGGGGGGGGACTAGCGGGAGGGAATACCTACGAGCAGTACTTC. The encoded protein is CSVVGGGLAGGNTYEQYF.

The chain carries TRBV12-3 or TRBV12-4 and TRBJ2-1; 14 nucleotides align to TRBD2. After removal of 3 bases from V and 0 bases from J, the junction contained 4 bases not matched to a gene. The CDR3 sequence is 18 residues long. For the CDR3, the DNA is TGTGCCAGCAGTTTGGGACTAGCGGGAGCGTGCTCCTACAATGAGCAGTTCTTC. Translation gives CASSLGLAGACSYNEQFF.

About this clonotype: A much larger clone sits a single nucleotide away, making a read error possible. The rearrangement uses TRBV7-2 and TRBJ2-5; no clear D. TRBJ2-1 explains the end of the DNA better; the J call may be wrong. Germline lookup yields CDR1 SGHTA and CDR2 FQGNSA. The CDR3 runs to 15 residues. The CDR3 DNA follows: TGTGCCAGCAGCTTAGCTGCGACTGTTCAAGAGACCCAGTTCTTC. It translates to CASSLAATVQETQFF.

This clonotype was observed a few times. An end of the junction differs from the germline gene, which may be a read error. The V gene is TRBV29-1, the J gene TRBJ2-3; tentatively, D is TRBD1 or TRBD2 (5 bases each). The CDR3 runs to 12 residues. Germline CDR1 reads SQVTM; CDR2 reads ANQGSEA. CDR3 DNA sequence: TGCAGCGTTGATTCGGGGCCAGATACACAGTATTTT. It codes for CSVDSGPDTQYF.

This clonotype was observed a handful of times. The V gene is TRBV20-1, the J gene TRBJ1-2; a weak D match, TRBD1 (5 bases). V was pared by 1 base and J by 7 bases, with 7 bases between. CDR1 and CDR2 from the germline V gene are DFQATT and SNEGSKA (reference sequence). CDR3 size: 11 residues. Here the CDR3 reads CSARGTSGYTF. As DNA, the CDR3 is TGCAGTGCTAGAGGGACATCTGGCTACACCTTC.

A few counts support this clonotype. The chain uses TRBV28 and TRBJ2-5; D gene unclear. From germline, CDR1 is MDHEN and CDR2 SYDVKM. This CDR3 comprises 13 residues. Between the trimmed V and J ends, which lost 5 bases and 4 bases, there was a span of 11 bases. The CDR3 loop is CASSLLPRETQYF. In DNA, the CDR3 is TGTGCCAGCAGTCTCCTCCCTCGAGAGACCCAGTACTTC.

The V gene is TRBV12-3 or TRBV12-4, the J gene TRBJ1-5, with D perhaps TRBD1 (5 bases). The V gene lost 6 bases and the J gene lost 3 bases, with 12 bases spanning the gap. The CDR3 consists of 14 residues. CDR3 in amino acids: CASRPRQHNQPQHF. CDR3 sequence (DNA): TGTGCCAGCAGACCGAGACAGCACAATCAGCCCCAGCATTTT.

The J gene is TRBJ2-3, the V gene TRBV12-3 or TRBV12-4, with D perhaps matching TRBD2 (5 bases). The CDR3 has 15 amino acids. The V gene lost 6 bases and the J gene lost 0 bases, with 13 bases spanning the gap. The CDR3 DNA reads as TGTGCCAGCAGGCCTCGGACTTACAGCACAGATACGCAGTATTTT. This codes for CASRPRTYSTDTQYF.

The gene calls are TRBV25-1 and TRBJ2-7; 12 bases fit TRBD2. Germline values: CDR1 MGHDK, CDR2 SYGVNS. The CDR3 is made up of 17 amino acids. The V gene end was trimmed by 4 bases and the J gene end by 0 bases; junction bases not matched to a gene: 7. The DNA of the CDR3 is TGTGCCAGCAGTGGTGGACTAGCGGGGACAAGCTCCTACGAGCAGTACTTC. This sequence encodes CASSGGLAGTSSYEQYF.

The V and J genes are TRBV20-1 and TRBJ2-3, with D perhaps TRBD1 (5 bases). Germline values: CDR1 DFQATT, CDR2 SNEGSKA (reference sequence). The CDR3 length is 11 residues. The CDR3 bases are TGCAGGGCCTCGGCAGGGAATACGCAGTATTTT. Protein: CRASAGNTQYF.

This clonotype appeared many times. V and J are TRBV28 and TRBJ2-1, with D tentatively TRBD2 (6 bases). CDR1 is MDHEN, CDR2 SYDVKM, per germline. V was trimmed by 7 bases and J by 2 bases, leaving 15 bases between them. The CDR3 covers 15 residues. The CDR3: CASKVREAPYNEQFF. In DNA form, the CDR3 reads TGTGCCAGCAAGGTGAGGGAGGCTCCCTACAATGAGCAGTTCTTC. The full variable domain, completed using reference TRBV28 and TRBJ2-1, is DVKVTQSSRYLVKRTGEKVFLECVQDMDHENMFWYRQDPGLGLRLIYFSYDVKMKEKGDIPEGYSVSREKKERFSLILESASTNQTSMYLCASKVREAPYNEQFFGPGTRLTVL.

The gene calls are TRBV29-1 and TRBJ2-5; tentative D call: TRBD1 (5 bases). CDR3 length: 13 amino acids. CDR1 and CDR2 from the germline V gene are SQVTM and ANQGSEA. The V and J ends lost 6 bases and 2 bases respectively, with 13 bases between them. CDR3 protein: CSVLGPLQETQYF. In nucleotides, the CDR3 is TGCAGCGTCCTGGGGCCTCTTCAAGAGACCCAGTACTTC.

The chain uses TRBV15 and TRBJ2-1; 8 bases fit TRBD2. TRBJ2-7 matches the DNA end more closely, so the J call is doubtful. This CDR3 is built from 19 residues. The germline gives CDR1 LNHNV, CDR2 YYDKDF (reference sequence). The CDR3 spells CATSALAGHRKGSYNEQYF. CDR3 DNA sequence: TGTGCCACCAGCGCCCTAGCGGGCCACCGCAAAGGCTCCTACAATGAGCAGTACTTC.

The sample holds many counts of this clonotype. The V and J genes are TRBV7-2 and TRBJ2-7, with 8 bases aligning to TRBD2. The junction had 2 bases not matched to a gene; V was cut back by 1 base and J by 0 bases. The germline V gene encodes CDR1 SGHTA and CDR2 FQGNSA. The CDR3 has 15 amino acids. CDR3 protein: CASSLGLASSYEQYF. CDR3 nucleotides: TGTGCCAGCAGCTTAGGACTAGCGTCCTCCTACGAGCAGTACTTC.

The chain uses TRBV11-1 and TRBJ2-7, with 7 bases matching TRBD2. Germline V gene data show CDR1 as SGHAT and CDR2 as FQDESV (reference sequence). Trimming removed 4 bases from V and 6 bases from J; junction bases left unmatched: 12. This CDR3 region has 15 residues. CDR3 loop: CASSSYGRTSSEQYF. The CDR3, as DNA: TGTGCCAGCAGCTCCTACGGCAGGACTAGTTCCGAGCAGTACTTC.

The chain carries TRBV20-1 and TRBJ2-5, with TRBD2 matching 8 bases. The tail of the sequence fits TRBJ2-7 better, so the J call may be wrong. This CDR3 contains 15 residues. From germline, CDR1 is DFQATT and CDR2 SNEGSKA (reference sequence). CDR3 amino acids: CSARPLGAGGYEQYF. Written as DNA, the CDR3 is TGCAGTGCTAGACCCCTTGGCGCGGGAGGCTACGAGCAGTACTTC.

A few counts support this clonotype. V and J are TRBV10-3 and TRBJ1-5, with 8 bases aligning to TRBD1. Trimming cost V 5 bases and J 4 bases; bases outside gene matches: 7. CDR1 and CDR2 from the germline V gene are ENHRY and SYGVKD. The CDR3 consists of 15 residues. The CDR3 reads CAISMGQAVNQPQHF. CDR3 coding DNA: TGTGCCATCAGTATGGGACAGGCCGTTAATCAGCCCCAGCATTTT.